This T cell receptor beta chain derives from a study of blood T cells in healthy people across ages. Study-wide points: The study found more naive CD4+ cells and higher diversity in long-lived than aged donors. The unsorted PBMCs prevented any conclusive comparison of naive versus antigen-experienced cells. Those diversity estimates obtained from one million T cells were thought to be underestimates.

Note on this clonotype: What it recognizes is unknown.

A second PCR of roughly 6 to 12 cycles used a sample-barcoded 5' primer and a J-beta primer mix. MiXCR, applied by TCRdb to the 5' RACE reads, yields one record per CDR3 protein. The sample lists 1.4 million or so distinct CDR3 sequences; 40% to 45% were seen once. The germline V gene has CDR1 LGHNA and CDR2 YSLEER. V was clipped by 0 bases and J by 5 bases, with 17 bases between them. This CDR3 is built from 18 residues. Sequenced material: blood. The receptor comes from a woman aged 18-29 years in good health. The chain links TRBV4-3 to TRBJ1-6; no definite D call. In nucleotides, the CDR3 is TGCGCCAGCAGCCAAGATGAGGGATCGGCTTCCAATAATTCACCCCTCCACTTT. Protein: CASSQDEGSASNNSPLHF.